The 24 T cell receptor beta chains in this list originate from one sample, sequenced in a study of cytomegalovirus exposure and HLA in healthy donors. The PCR used 60 Vbeta and 13 Jbeta primers. Clones were sequenced by immunoSEQ multiplex PCR, and TCRdb holds only the in-frame ones, with some missing. The sample consists of approximately 120,000 clones, approximately 75% of them appearing once. Sample: PBMCs. These receptor sequences come from a man aged 30-40 years in good health and CMV-seronegative.

This clone was counted only a few times. The V and J genes are TRBV7-2 and TRBJ2-1; TRBD2 matches 8 bases. The V and J ends lost 5 bases and 9 bases, in that order; junction bases with no gene match: 18. The CDR3 runs to 17 residues. Germline loops: CDR1 SGHTA, CDR2 FQGNSA. CDR3 in DNA: TGTGCCAGCAGCCGACCCCTCGGGGGGGGGCTATGGGGTGAGCAGTTCTTC. Its translation: CASSRPLGGGLWGEQFF.

The chain links TRBV19 to TRBJ1-5; D might be TRBD1 (5 bases). V shed 2 bases and J shed 5 bases, with 16 bases lying between them. Germline assignment: CDR1 LNHDA and CDR2 SQIVND (reference sequence). The CDR3 loop spans 16 amino acids. The CDR3 here is CASSIPWGRVDQPQHF. In DNA form, the CDR3 reads TGTGCCAGTAGTATACCTTGGGGCAGGGTCGATCAGCCCCAGCATTTT.

This chain connects TRBV15 to TRBJ2-1; 9 nucleotides line up with TRBD1. Germline lookup yields CDR1 LNHNV and CDR2 YYDKDF (reference sequence). The CDR3 consists of 15 residues. V was pared by 3 bases and J by 10 bases, with 10 bases of the junction left unmatched. The DNA of the CDR3 is TGTGCCACCAGCAGTCCTTATACAGGGGGCGGCGAGCAGTTCTTC. Its protein is CATSSPYTGGGEQFF.

The chain has TRBV15 and TRBJ1-1; the match to TRBD1 covers 7 bases. The germline gives CDR1 LNHNV, CDR2 YYDKDF (reference sequence). The CDR3 runs to 16 residues. J was trimmed by 1 base and V by 5 bases; bases with no gene match: 10. The DNA for the CDR3 is TGTGCCACCAGCTATTATACAGGGGATAGGAACACTGAAGCTTTCTTT. Residues: CATSYYTGDRNTEAFF.

The gene calls are TRBV7-2 and TRBJ2-2; 8 bases are shared with TRBD2. With 5 bases clipped from V and 7 bases from J, the junction kept 21 bases outside the gene matches. This CDR3 comprises 19 residues. Germline values: CDR1 SGHTA, CDR2 FQGNSA. CDR3 sequence reads: CASSRFGGGGGRLGGELFF. As DNA, the CDR3 is TGTGCCAGCAGCCGGTTCGGTGGCGGCGGGGGGCGTCTCGGCGGGGAGCTGTTTTTT.

This clone came up a few times. This chain uses TRBV5-1 with TRBJ1-1; no firm D call. With 4 bases removed from V and 1 base from J, the gap between germline ends came to 8 bases. The germline V gene has CDR1 SGHRS and CDR2 YFSETQ. This CDR3 contains 13 residues. The CDR3 DNA reads TGCGCCAGCAGCGCCGGGAGGAACACTGAAGCTTTCTTT. Its protein is CASSAGRNTEAFF.

V gene TRBV27 combines with J gene TRBJ2-1; 14 bases match TRBD2. This CDR3 comprises 19 residues. J lost 5 bases, V lost 4 bases, and 13 bases had no gene match. Germline lookup yields CDR1 MNHEY and CDR2 SMNVEV (reference sequence). The CDR3 DNA reads TGTGCCAGCAGTTCAAGAAACCCGGGACTAGCGGGGGCAAACAATGAGCAGTTCTTC. Encoded protein: CASSSRNPGLAGANNEQFF.

The V gene is TRBV2, the J gene TRBJ1-2; D call uncertain. The V and J ends lost 8 bases and 0 bases respectively, with 16 bases between them. The CDR3 is made up of 15 amino acids. The germline V gene encodes CDR1 SNHLY and CDR2 FYNNEI. The CDR3: CASRGLRGANYGYTF. The CDR3 region has the DNA TGTGCCAGCCGTGGTCTGCGGGGTGCTAACTATGGCTACACCTTC. The entire variable domain, with the rest obtained from reference TRBV2 and TRBJ1-2, is as follows: EPEVTQTPSHQVTQMGQEVILRCVPISNHLYFYWYRQILGQKVEFLVSFYNNEISEKSEIFDDQFSVERPDGSNFTLKIRSTKLEDSAMYFCASRGLRGANYGYTFGSGTRLTVV.

Note on this clone: A read error may produce the germline difference seen at one junction end. V usage is TRBV7-9 and J usage is TRBJ2-7; no clear D gene. CDR1 and CDR2 (germline): SEHNR, FQNEAQ (reference sequence). This CDR3 has 12 amino acids. CDR3 DNA sequence: TGTTCCAGCAGCCAAATGTCCTACGAGCAGTACTTC. Amino acids: CSSSQMSYEQYF. Variable domain in full (rest from reference TRBV7-9 and TRBJ2-7): DTGVSQNPRHKITKRGQNVTFRCDPISEHNRLYWYRQTLGQGPEFLTYFQNEAQLEKSRLLSDRFSAERPKGSFSTLEIQRTEQGDSAMYLCSSSQMSYEQYFGPGTRLTVT.

The CDR3 bases are TGTGCCAGCAGCTTAGGATCCAGCTCTGGGGCCAACGTCCTGACTTTC. It is translated as CASSLGSSSGANVLTF. V is TRBV11-2 and J is TRBJ2-6; no firm D call. Per germline, CDR1 SGHAT and CDR2 FQNNGV. The V and J ends lost 1 base and 0 bases respectively, with 7 bases between them. This CDR3 is 16 amino acids long. Using reference TRBV11-2 and TRBJ2-6 for the parts outside the CDR3, the full variable domain is EAGVAQSPRYKIIEKRQSVAFWCNPISGHATLYWYQQILGQGPKLLIQFQNNGVVDDSQLPKDRFSAERLKGVDSTLKIQPAKLEDSAVYLCASSLGSSSGANVLTFGAGSRLTVL.

The chain combines TRBV5-1 with TRBJ2-1; 14 bases fit TRBD2. V shed 2 bases, J shed 0 bases, and the junction held 7 bases outside the gene matches. The CDR3 length is 19 residues. Germline loops: CDR1 SGHRS, CDR2 YFSETQ. CDR3 in amino acids: CASSFRTSGGTSSYNEQFF. In nucleotides, the CDR3 is TGCGCCAGCAGCTTCAGGACTAGCGGGGGGACTAGCTCCTACAATGAGCAGTTCTTC.

This clone occurred many times. The chain carries TRBV7-9 and TRBJ1-5; the match to TRBD1 covers 9 bases. CDR1 is SEHNR and CDR2 is FQNEAQ in the germline V gene (reference sequence). The CDR3 consists of 15 residues. The V gene end was trimmed by 5 bases and the J gene end by 5 bases; junction bases not matched to a gene: 7. DNA of the CDR3: TGTGCCAGCAGCGGCCTAACAGGGGGCGATCAGCCCCAGCATTTT. Translated: CASSGLTGGDQPQHF.

For the CDR3, the DNA is TGTGCCAGCAGCTCATCGCAGGGTGGAGATACGCAGTATTTT. Encoded protein: CASSSSQGGDTQYF. The chain couples TRBV7-3 to TRBJ2-3, with D possibly TRBD1 on 5 matching bases. CDR3 length equals 14 residues. V was shortened by 4 bases and J by 5 bases, with 13 bases between the two germline ends. CDR1 is SGHTA, CDR2 FQGTGA, per germline.

This clone was recorded once. The chain recombines TRBV30 with TRBJ2-2, with D maybe TRBD2 (5 bases). Per germline, CDR1 GTSNPN and CDR2 SVGIG (reference sequence). The CDR3 has 13 amino acids. Trimming removed 2 bases at V and 5 bases at J, with 9 bases between. CDR3 DNA sequence: TGTGCCTGGAGTCGGGGAAGAACCGGGGAGCTGTTTTTT. Protein sequence: CAWSRGRTGELFF.

Comment on this clone: In this CDR3 the conserved last residue, phenylalanine or tryptophan, is missing, so a read error is likely. This chain uses TRBV11-2 with TRBJ2-7; TRBD1 aligns across 8 bases. Looked up from germline, CDR1 is SGHAT and CDR2 is FQNNGV. The CDR3 runs to 15 residues. The trim removed 8 bases at V and 3 bases at J, leaving 12 bases unmatched. The CDR3 loop reads CASGPGQGLIYEQYS. CDR3 sequence (DNA): TGTGCCAGCGGTCCAGGACAGGGCCTCATCTACGAGCAGTACTCC.

The chain joins TRBV7-2 to TRBJ1-2; D remains unclear. V was cut by 1 base and J by 4 bases, with 19 bases left in between. This CDR3 has 17 residues. Germline CDR1 is SGHTA and CDR2 is FQGNSA. CDR3 in amino acids: CASSLDSGRISIYGYTF. For the CDR3, the DNA is TGTGCCAGCAGCTTAGATAGCGGTCGAATTTCTATCTATGGCTACACCTTC.

The CDR3 DNA is TGTGCCAGCAGTCCAGGGGGACAGGAGTCCTACGAGCAGTACTTC. This encodes CASSPGGQESYEQYF. The V and J genes are TRBV28 and TRBJ2-7, with 8 bases aligning to TRBD1. The V gene's germline CDR1 is MDHEN and CDR2 SYDVKM. The J segment lost 1 base and the V segment lost 5 bases, leaving 7 bases of the junction unmatched. This CDR3 has 15 amino acids. The whole variable domain, filled in from reference TRBV28 and TRBJ2-7, reads DVKVTQSSRYLVKRTGEKVFLECVQDMDHENMFWYRQDPGLGLRLIYFSYDVKMKEKGDIPEGYSVSREKKERFSLILESASTNQTSMYLCASSPGGQESYEQYFGPGTRLTVT.

The V and J genes are TRBV7-2 and TRBJ2-5; maybe TRBD2 (5 bases). Per germline, CDR1 SGHTA and CDR2 FQGNSA. The CDR3 contains 13 residues. The V end lost 5 bases, the J end lost 9 bases, and 16 bases lay between the germline ends. The CDR3 loop is CASSTRMEAPQYF. DNA for the CDR3: TGTGCCAGCAGCACTAGGATGGAGGCCCCCCAGTACTTC.

The chain joins TRBV9 to TRBJ2-2; 8 positions match TRBD1. V shed 0 bases and J 3 bases; nucleotides not matched to a gene: 4. Germline CDR1 reads SGDLS; CDR2 reads YYNGEE. CDR3 length equals 16 residues. The CDR3 DNA reads as TGTGCCAGCAGCGTAGCTACGGGACAGGACACCGGGGAGCTGTTTTTT. It codes for CASSVATGQDTGELFF.

The V and J genes are TRBV5-1 and TRBJ2-1; D not resolved. Germline assignment: CDR1 SGHRS and CDR2 YFSETQ. The length of the CDR3 is 12 residues. The ends were cut back, 4 bases at V and 5 bases at J, with 7 bases in the middle. The CDR3 coding sequence is TGCGCCAGCAGCCCAGGTAACAATGAGCAGTTCTTC. It translates to CASSPGNNEQFF.

CDR3 residues: CASSPDRAYEQYF. CDR3 sequence (DNA): TGTGCCAGCAGCCCCGACAGGGCCTACGAGCAGTACTTC. This chain uses TRBV11-2 with TRBJ2-7; TRBD1 agrees at 7 bases. The CDR3 runs to 13 residues. Losses at the gene ends were 5 bases for V and 2 bases for J; bases not matched to a gene: 3. Per germline, CDR1 SGHAT and CDR2 FQNNGV. Full variable domain (rest looked up from reference TRBV11-2 and TRBJ2-7): EAGVAQSPRYKIIEKRQSVAFWCNPISGHATLYWYQQILGQGPKLLIQFQNNGVVDDSQLPKDRFSAERLKGVDSTLKIQPAKLEDSAVYLCASSPDRAYEQYFGPGTRLTVT.

The CDR3 nucleotides are TGCGCCAGCAGTACCGGGACACCCGCCTACGAGCAGTACTTC. Protein sequence: CASSTGTPAYEQYF. The chain has TRBV5-1 and TRBJ2-7; D might be TRBD1 (6 bases). V shed 5 bases and J shed 2 bases, with 14 bases lying between them. The germline V gene has CDR1 SGHRS and CDR2 YFSETQ. This CDR3 region has 14 residues.

The V call is TRBV7-9, the J call TRBJ2-7; 8 positions match TRBD1. Germline V lookup: CDR1 SEHNR, CDR2 FQNEAQ (reference sequence). Germline trimming cut 7 bases from V and 5 bases from J; bases unmatched to any gene: 7. CDR3 length equals 13 residues. For the CDR3, the DNA is TGTGCCAGCACAGAACTGACAGGGGACGAGCAGTACTTC. Its protein product is CASTELTGDEQYF.

The genes are TRBV5-1 and TRBJ2-4; 10 nucleotides agree with TRBD1. V was clipped by 4 bases and J by 6 bases; unmatched bases: 7. This CDR3 is built from 15 residues. The germline V gene has CDR1 SGHRS and CDR2 YFSETQ. The CDR3, as DNA: TGCGCCAGCAGCCTGGGGACAGGGGTTTCAAACATTCAGTACTTC. Translated, it gives CASSLGTGVSNIQYF.